These 14 T cell receptor beta chains were all obtained from the same sample, sequenced in a study of blood T cell repertoires in COVID-19. Method: immunoSEQ multiplex PCR; TCRdb's copy keeps in-frame clones and lacks some. The table has about 180,000 clones, approximately 78% seen once. The sequencing sample was made of PBMCs or T cells enriched from blood (not recorded which). These TCRs come from a woman aged 45-65 years who had recovered from COVID-19.

This clone was detected only a few times. This chain uses TRBV19 with TRBJ2-7; 8 nucleotides agree with TRBD2. The junction had 4 bases not matched to a gene; V was cut back by 3 bases and J by 3 bases. The CDR3 is made up of 14 amino acids. CDR1 is LNHDA and CDR2 is SQIVND in the germline V gene (reference sequence). The CDR3 coding sequence is TGTGCCAGTAGTATGTCCGCGGGAGGCTACGAGCAGTACTTC. Amino acids: CASSMSAGGYEQYF.

This chain uses TRBV4-1 with TRBJ1-4; D gene unclear. The ends were cut back, 4 bases at V and 11 bases at J, with 17 bases in the middle. CDR1 is MGHRA and CDR2 is YSYEKL in the germline V gene. CDR3 length: 14 residues. CDR3 bases: TGCGCCAGCAGCCCCACAGAGGGTGGGGAGAAACTGTTTTTT. Translation gives CASSPTEGGEKLFF.

The genes are TRBV5-1 and TRBJ2-1; the match to TRBD2 covers 10 bases. CDR1 is SGHRS and CDR2 is YFSETQ in the germline V gene. The trim removed 0 bases at V and 6 bases at J, leaving 6 bases unmatched. The CDR3 sequence is 16 residues long. In DNA form, the CDR3 reads TGCGCCAGCAGCTTGGCATTTAGCGGGGGGACCAATGAGCAGTTCTTC. Encoded protein: CASSLAFSGGTNEQFF.

V gene TRBV10-3 combines with J gene TRBJ1-1; D unresolved. The CDR3 length is 13 residues. The V end was cut by 6 bases, the J end by 3 bases, with 11 bases between. Germline assignment: CDR1 ENHRY and CDR2 SYGVKD. The CDR3: CAISRTEDTEAFF. The CDR3 DNA reads as TGTGCCATCAGCCGAACAGAAGACACTGAAGCTTTCTTT.

This clone occurred a few times. The V and J genes are TRBV19 and TRBJ2-3, with 10 bases aligning to TRBD2. The germline CDR1 and CDR2 sequences are LNHDA and SQIVND (reference sequence). The CDR3 sequence is 15 residues long. The junction had 6 bases not matched to a gene; V was cut back by 7 bases and J by 2 bases. CDR3 region: CASMSGRASTDTQYF. CDR3 sequence (DNA): TGTGCCAGTATGAGCGGGAGGGCATCCACAGATACGCAGTATTTT.

The chain carries TRBV10-2 and TRBJ2-2; a weak D match, TRBD2 (5 bases). The V gene's germline CDR1 is WSHSY and CDR2 SAAADI. Between the trimmed V and J ends, which lost 11 bases and 0 bases, there was a span of 10 bases. CDR3 length: 13 residues. The CDR3 reads CAGTGTNTGELFF. In nucleotides, the CDR3 is TGCGCCGGCACCGGGACGAACACCGGGGAGCTGTTTTTT.

The chain combines TRBV30 with TRBJ2-1; TRBD2 is a possible D gene (6 bases). CDR3 length: 13 residues. Germline V gene lookup returns CDR1 GTSNPN and CDR2 SVGIG (reference sequence). V dropped 4 bases and J dropped 0 bases, with 7 bases sitting between them. CDR3 loop: CAWMRDSYNEQFF. CDR3 sequence (DNA): TGTGCCTGGATGCGGGACTCCTACAATGAGCAGTTCTTC.

This clone has ten or more counts. V and J are TRBV7-8 and TRBJ2-1; TRBD1 might be the D (7 bases). Trimming left V 1 base short and J 15 bases short, with 19 bases between. This CDR3 contains 14 residues. Germline V CDR1 and CDR2: SGHVS, FQNEAQ. CDR3 amino acids: CASSLEVRGVNPFF. DNA of the CDR3: TGTGCCAGCAGCTTAGAAGTCAGGGGGGTTAATCCGTTCTTC.

The chain uses TRBV29-1 and TRBJ1-2, with 7 bases identical to TRBD1. Germline V gene lookup returns CDR1 SQVTM and CDR2 ANQGSEA. J gave up 4 bases and V 2 bases, and 10 bases lay outside the gene matches. The CDR3 has 15 amino acids. The CDR3 sequence is CSVESATGKLYGYTF. The CDR3 DNA follows: TGCAGCGTTGAATCGGCGACAGGGAAACTCTATGGCTACACCTTC.

This chain joins TRBV19 and TRBJ2-7; 8 bases fit TRBD2. The CDR3 runs 13 residues. The trim removed 5 bases at V and 5 bases at J, leaving 5 bases unmatched. The germline V gene encodes CDR1 LNHDA and CDR2 SQIVND (reference sequence). In DNA form, the CDR3 reads TGTGCCAGTAGTCCCCCGGGGGGGCACGAGCAGTACTTC. The encoded protein is CASSPPGGHEQYF.

The sample holds many counts of this clone. This chain joins TRBV15 and TRBJ2-3, with 8 bases lining up with TRBD1. The CDR3 consists of 16 residues. V trimming: 3 bases; J trimming: 1 base; junction bases outside the gene matches: 6. CDR1 is LNHNV and CDR2 is YYDKDF in the germline V gene (reference sequence). CDR3 in DNA: TGTGCCACCAGCAGGGACCCGGGACAGGGCACAGATACGCAGTATTTT. Its translation is CATSRDPGQGTDTQYF.

The gene calls are TRBV7-3 and TRBJ2-3, with 8 bases aligning to TRBD2. Trimming at V came to 4 bases and at J to 3 bases, leaving 6 bases not matched to a gene. CDR3 size: 15 residues. Germline loops: CDR1 SGHTA, CDR2 FQGTGA. The CDR3 DNA is TGTGCCAGCAGCTACGGACTAGCTAAAACAGATACGCAGTATTTT. Translating gives CASSYGLAKTDTQYF.

The gene calls are TRBV27 and TRBJ2-7; D perhaps matches TRBD2 (6 bases). From germline, CDR1 is MNHEY and CDR2 SMNVEV (reference sequence). Trimming left V 3 bases short and J 6 bases short, with 15 bases between. The CDR3 spans 14 residues. The CDR3 DNA is TGTGCCAGCAGTTTCAGGTGGGAGGTGCGCGAGCAGTACTTC. Translation: CASSFRWEVREQYF.

The chain joins TRBV7-9 to TRBJ2-5; weak D call: TRBD1 (5 bases). Trimming removed 2 bases from V and 5 bases from J, with 15 bases in between. The CDR3 is made up of 15 amino acids. In germline, CDR1 is SEHNR, CDR2 FQNEAQ (reference sequence). The chain's CDR3 is CASSLRRQPGETQYF. In nucleotides, the CDR3 is TGTGCCAGCAGCTTAAGAAGACAGCCTGGGGAGACCCAGTACTTC. Complete variable domain (other parts from reference TRBV7-9 and TRBJ2-5): DTGVSQNPRHKITKRGQNVTFRCDPISEHNRLYWYRQTLGQGPEFLTYFQNEAQLEKSRLLSDRFSAERPKGSFSTLEIQRTEQGDSAMYLCASSLRRQPGETQYFGPGTRLLVL.